This TCR beta chain was documented in a study of cytomegalovirus exposure and HLA in healthy donors. Study details: The roughly 670 first-cohort repertoires and the approximately 130 validation repertoires shared the same platform, a later analysis reported.

Sequencing used immunoSEQ multiplex PCR; TCRdb keeps in-frame clones, though not all of them. The table has approximately 160,000 clones, roughly 86% seen once. The CDR3 has 13 residues. Trimming cost V 7 bases and J 5 bases, with 15 bases left between them. Germline V gene data show CDR1 as SNHLY and CDR2 as FYNNEI. This TCR was recovered from a man aged 18 to 29 in good health and CMV-seropositive. This sequence joins TRBV2 and TRBJ2-7, with D maybe TRBD1 (5 bases). The specimen sequenced was PBMCs. CDR3 DNA: TGTGCCAGCAATGCCAGGGTAAAAAACGAGCAGTACTTC. This translates into CASNARVKNEQYF. The whole variable domain, filled in from reference TRBV2 and TRBJ2-7, reads EPEVTQTPSHQVTQMGQEVILRCVPISNHLYFYWYRQILGQKVEFLVSFYNNEISEKSEIFDDQFSVERPDGSNFTLKIRSTKLEDSAMYFCASNARVKNEQYFGPGTRLTVT.